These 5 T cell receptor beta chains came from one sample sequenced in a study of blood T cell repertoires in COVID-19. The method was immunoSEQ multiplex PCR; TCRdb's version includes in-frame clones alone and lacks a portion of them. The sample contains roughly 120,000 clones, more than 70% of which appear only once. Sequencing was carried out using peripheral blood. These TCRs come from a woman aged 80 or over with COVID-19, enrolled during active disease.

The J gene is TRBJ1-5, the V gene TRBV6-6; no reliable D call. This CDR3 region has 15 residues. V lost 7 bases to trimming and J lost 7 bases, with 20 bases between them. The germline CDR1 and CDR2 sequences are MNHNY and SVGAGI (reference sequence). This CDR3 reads CASTPDPGGRQPQHF. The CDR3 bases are TGTGCCAGCACCCCGGACCCAGGAGGACGACAGCCCCAGCATTTT.

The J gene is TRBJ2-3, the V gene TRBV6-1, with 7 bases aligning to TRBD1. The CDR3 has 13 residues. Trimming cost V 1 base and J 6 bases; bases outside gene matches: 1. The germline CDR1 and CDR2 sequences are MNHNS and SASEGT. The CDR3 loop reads CASSEVRGDTQYF. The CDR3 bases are TGTGCCAGCAGTGAAGTCAGGGGGGATACGCAGTATTTT.

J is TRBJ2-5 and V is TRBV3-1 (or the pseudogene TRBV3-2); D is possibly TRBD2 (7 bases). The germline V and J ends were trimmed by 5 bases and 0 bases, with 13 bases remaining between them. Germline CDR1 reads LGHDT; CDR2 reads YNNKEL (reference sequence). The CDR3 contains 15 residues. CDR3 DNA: TGTGCCAGCAGCAAGACAGGACTAGACCAAGAGACCCAGTACTTC. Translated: CASSKTGLDQETQYF.

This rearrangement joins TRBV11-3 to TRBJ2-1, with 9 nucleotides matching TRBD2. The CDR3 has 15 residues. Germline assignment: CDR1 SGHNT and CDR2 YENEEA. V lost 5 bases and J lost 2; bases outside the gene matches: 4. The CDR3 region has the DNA TGTGCCAGCAGCAGAGCGGGAGGTACCTACAATGAGCAGTTCTTC. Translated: CASSRAGGTYNEQFF.

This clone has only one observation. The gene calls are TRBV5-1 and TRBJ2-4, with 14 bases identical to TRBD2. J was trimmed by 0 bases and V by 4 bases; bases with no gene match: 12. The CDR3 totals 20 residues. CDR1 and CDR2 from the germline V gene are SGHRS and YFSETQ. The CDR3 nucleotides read TGCGCCAGCAGCCCGGAGGGACTAGCGGGAGTAAATCTAGCCAAAAACATTCAGTACTTC. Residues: CASSPEGLAGVNLAKNIQYF. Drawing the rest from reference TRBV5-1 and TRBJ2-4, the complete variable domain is KAGVTQTPRYLIKTRGQQVTLSCSPISGHRSVSWYQQTPGQGLQFLFEYFSETQRNKGNFPGRFSGRQFSNSRSEMNVSTLELGDSALYLCASSPEGLAGVNLAKNIQYFGAGTRLSVL.